What follows are 10 T cell receptor beta chains derived from one specimen sequenced in a study of cytomegalovirus exposure and HLA in healthy donors. Researchers ran the PCR with 60 Vbeta and 13 Jbeta primers. Repertoires were generated with immunoSEQ multiplex PCR, while TCRdb's copy carries only in-frame clones and drops some. The sample totals 110,000 to 150,000 clones; its top ten clones hold about 2.2%. The sample comprised PBMCs. The source of these receptors is a woman younger than 30 in good health and CMV-seronegative.

The V gene is TRBV11-3, the J gene TRBJ2-1, with 7 bases that match TRBD2. The CDR3 has 15 residues. Germline V lookup: CDR1 SGHNT, CDR2 YENEEA. V shed 5 bases, J shed 4 bases, and the junction held 8 bases outside the gene matches. This CDR3 is CASSVLAEPYNEQFF. The DNA for the CDR3 is TGTGCCAGCAGCGTTCTAGCGGAGCCATACAATGAGCAGTTCTTC.

This chain links TRBV27 with TRBJ2-2, with 8 bases matching TRBD1. Germline V gene data show CDR1 as MNHEY and CDR2 as SMNVEV (reference sequence). The CDR3 is 14 residues long. V shed 6 bases and J 6 bases; nucleotides not matched to a gene: 6. The CDR3 coding sequence is TGTGCCAGCAGATGGCAGGGGGCATCCGGGGAGCTGTTTTTT. It specifies CASRWQGASGELFF.

V usage is TRBV7-2 and J usage is TRBJ2-5, with TRBD2 matching over 7 bases. The last part of the DNA fits TRBJ2-7 better; the J call may be wrong. The CDR3 consists of 15 residues. Germline V gene sequence: CDR1 SGHTA, CDR2 FQGNSA. CDR3: CASARSWAGAYEQYF. CDR3 bases: TGTGCCAGCGCCCGATCTTGGGCGGGGGCCTACGAGCAGTACTTC.

The gene calls are TRBV28 and TRBJ2-7; TRBD1 matches 11 bases. Trimming removed 2 bases from V and 2 bases from J; junction bases left unmatched: 14. This CDR3 is 19 amino acids long. The germline gives CDR1 MDHEN, CDR2 SYDVKM. The CDR3 protein is CASSLSRVGTGGAPYEQYF. The CDR3 DNA reads as TGTGCCAGCAGTTTAAGTCGTGTCGGGACAGGGGGTGCCCCCTACGAGCAGTACTTC.

As regards this clone: Other nucleotide sequences in the sample specify the same CDR3. The rearrangement joins TRBV2 to TRBJ1-5, with TRBD1 matching over 12 bases. Germline-derived CDR1 and CDR2 are SNHLY and FYNNEI. CDR3 size: 15 residues. Unmatched junction bases numbered 4, after V lost 4 bases and J lost 6 bases. The CDR3 nucleotides are TGTGCCAGCAGTGTGGGACAGGGGGCAGGTCAGCCCCAGCATTTT. It translates to CASSVGQGAGQPQHF.

The V gene is TRBV4-2, the J gene TRBJ1-4; 7 bases align to TRBD1. Trimming at V came to 3 bases and at J to 6 bases, leaving 7 bases not matched to a gene. The CDR3 runs to 15 residues. Germline V gene lookup returns CDR1 LGHNA and CDR2 YNFKEQ. The CDR3 loop reads CASSQQTGSDEKLFF. The CDR3 coding sequence is TGTGCCAGCAGCCAGCAGACAGGGAGTGATGAAAAACTGTTTTTT.

This rearrangement joins TRBV5-1 to TRBJ1-1, with D hard to call. Germline V lookup: CDR1 SGHRS, CDR2 YFSETQ. Trimming removed 2 bases from V and 2 bases from J, with 10 bases in between. CDR3 length: 14 amino acids. The CDR3 region has the DNA TGCGCCAGCAGCTTTGGGCAGGAAAACACTGAAGCTTTCTTT. The encoded protein is CASSFGQENTEAFF. The complete variable domain, with remaining parts taken from reference TRBV5-1 and TRBJ1-1, reads KAGVTQTPRYLIKTRGQQVTLSCSPISGHRSVSWYQQTPGQGLQFLFEYFSETQRNKGNFPGRFSGRQFSNSRSEMNVSTLELGDSALYLCASSFGQENTEAFFGQGTRLTVV.

As concerns this clone: Given the absence of the conserved phenylalanine or tryptophan at the CDR3 end, a read error is likely. No DNA is shown, since the ends of the CDR3 on it are uncertain; the CDR3 is the one TCRdb lists. This rearrangement joins TRBV28 to TRBJ2-7; TRBD2 reflects the table's D call only, with no check against the DNA. Germline-derived CDR1 and CDR2 are MDHEN and SYDVKM. With termini counted, the CDR3 has 12 amino acids. CDR3 sequence reads: CASRGLAGAHVL.

The chain employs TRBV2 and TRBJ2-5; no clear D. The end of the DNA is better explained by TRBJ2-7, so the J call may be wrong. The CDR3 runs 14 residues. Germline CDR1 is SNHLY and CDR2 is FYNNEI. The CDR3 protein is CASNARSPSYEQYF. The CDR3 DNA sequence: TGTGCCAGCAATGCCCGATCACCCTCCTACGAGCAGTACTTC.

The J gene is TRBJ2-3, the V gene TRBV4-2; TRBD2 might be the D (7 bases). The CDR3 consists of 13 residues. Germline CDR1 and CDR2: LGHNA and YNFKEQ. Deletions cut 3 bases from V and 4 bases from J, with 8 bases between. CDR3 residues: CASSQGGPDTQYF. DNA for the CDR3: TGTGCCAGCAGCCAGGGGGGGCCAGATACGCAGTATTTT.